This T cell receptor beta chain was profiled in a study of blood T cell repertoires in COVID-19. The overall study: Acute-phase and convalescent COVID-19 samples originated in the United States, Italy and Spain. Sources were T cells, B-cell-depleted T cells, or PBMCs; the material itself was cDNA or gDNA.

Germline-derived CDR1 and CDR2 are SGHRS and YFSETQ. This CDR3 is 13 amino acids long. V gave up 0 bases and J gave up 10 bases; unmatched junction bases: 2. Original analysis: The authors estimated nucleated cell counts from reference gene primer amplification. Data came from immunoSEQ multiplex PCR; TCRdb stores just in-frame clones and leaves some out. D and trimming come from the DNA, and the V and J calls and clone size come from that table. There are some 330,000 clones in the sample; 70% to 90% occur only once, and around 4% lies in the top ten. The clonotype originates from a woman in her forties or fifties with active or convalescent COVID-19. Sequencing used peripheral blood. The rearrangement joins TRBV5-1 to TRBJ2-1; 9 nucleotides match TRBD2. CDR3 amino acids: CASSLVTSGEQFF. For the CDR3, the DNA is TGCGCCAGCAGCTTGGTTACTAGCGGGGAGCAGTTCTTC.